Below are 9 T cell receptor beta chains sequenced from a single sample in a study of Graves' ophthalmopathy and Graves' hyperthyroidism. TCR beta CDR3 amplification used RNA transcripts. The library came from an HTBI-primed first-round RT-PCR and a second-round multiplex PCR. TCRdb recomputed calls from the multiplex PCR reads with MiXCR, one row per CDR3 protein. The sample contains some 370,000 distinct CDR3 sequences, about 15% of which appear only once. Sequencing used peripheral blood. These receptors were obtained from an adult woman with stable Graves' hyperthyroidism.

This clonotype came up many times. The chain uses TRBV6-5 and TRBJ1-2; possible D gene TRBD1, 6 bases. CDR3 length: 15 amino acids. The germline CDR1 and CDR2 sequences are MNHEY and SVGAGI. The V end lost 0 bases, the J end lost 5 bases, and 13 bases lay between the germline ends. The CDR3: CASSYSGTPLYGYTF. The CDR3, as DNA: TGTGCCAGCAGTTACTCTGGGACACCTCTTTATGGCTACACCTTC.

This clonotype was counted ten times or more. Here the CDR3 DNA reads TGTGCCAGCAGGGCCGGGACAGGGAGCTCTGGGGCCAACGTCCTGACTTTC. Translated, it gives CASRAGTGSSGANVLTF. This rearrangement joins TRBV28 to TRBJ2-6, with TRBD1 identical over 9 bases. V lost 6 bases, J lost 0 bases, and 6 bases stayed unmatched. CDR1 MDHEN and CDR2 SYDVKM come from the germline V gene. The CDR3 is 17 residues long.

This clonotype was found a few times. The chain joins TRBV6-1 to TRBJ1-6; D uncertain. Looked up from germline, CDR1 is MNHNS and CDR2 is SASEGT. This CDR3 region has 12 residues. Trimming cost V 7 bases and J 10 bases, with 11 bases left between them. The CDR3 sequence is CASKRRFSPLHF. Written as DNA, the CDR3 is TGTGCCAGCAAAAGGAGGTTCTCACCCCTCCACTTT.

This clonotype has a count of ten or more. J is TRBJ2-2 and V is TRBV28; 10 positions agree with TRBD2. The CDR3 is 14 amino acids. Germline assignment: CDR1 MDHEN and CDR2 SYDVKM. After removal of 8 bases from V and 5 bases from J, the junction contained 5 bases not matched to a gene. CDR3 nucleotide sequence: TGTGCCAGCCGAGCGGGAGGGCAGACCGGGGAGCTGTTTTTT. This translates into CASRAGGQTGELFF.

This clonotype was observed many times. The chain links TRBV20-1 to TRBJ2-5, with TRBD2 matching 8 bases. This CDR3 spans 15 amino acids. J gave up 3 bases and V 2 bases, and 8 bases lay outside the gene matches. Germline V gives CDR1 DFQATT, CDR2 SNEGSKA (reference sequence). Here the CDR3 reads CSARRLAGREETQYF. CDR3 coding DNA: TGCAGTGCTAGACGGCTAGCGGGCAGAGAAGAGACCCAGTACTTC.

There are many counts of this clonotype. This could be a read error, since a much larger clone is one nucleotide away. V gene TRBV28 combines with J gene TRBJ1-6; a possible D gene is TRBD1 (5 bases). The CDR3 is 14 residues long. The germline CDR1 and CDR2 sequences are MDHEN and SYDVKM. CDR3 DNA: TGTGCCAGCAGAATACAGGTTGCTAATTCACTCCTCCACTTT. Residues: CASRIQVANSLLHF.

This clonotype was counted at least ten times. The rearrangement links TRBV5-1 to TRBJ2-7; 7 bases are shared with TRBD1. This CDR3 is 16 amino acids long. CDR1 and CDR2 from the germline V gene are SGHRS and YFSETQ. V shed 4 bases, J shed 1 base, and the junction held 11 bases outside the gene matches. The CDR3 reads CASSHPSDRPSYEQYF. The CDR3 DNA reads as TGCGCCAGCAGCCACCCTTCGGACAGGCCTTCCTACGAGCAGTACTTC.

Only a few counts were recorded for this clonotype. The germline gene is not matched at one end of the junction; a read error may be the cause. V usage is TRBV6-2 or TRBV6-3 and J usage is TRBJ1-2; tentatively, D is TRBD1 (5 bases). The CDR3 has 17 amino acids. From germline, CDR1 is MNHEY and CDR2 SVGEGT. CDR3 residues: CAGSYPISGRANYGYTF. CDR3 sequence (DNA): TGTGCCGGCAGTTACCCTATATCGGGACGAGCTAACTATGGCTACACCTTC.

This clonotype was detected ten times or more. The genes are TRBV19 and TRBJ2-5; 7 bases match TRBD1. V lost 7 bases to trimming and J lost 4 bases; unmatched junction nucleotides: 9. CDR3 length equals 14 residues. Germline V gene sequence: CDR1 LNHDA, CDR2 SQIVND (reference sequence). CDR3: CASTATGMGETQYF. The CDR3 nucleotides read TGTGCCAGTACCGCGACAGGGATGGGAGAGACCCAGTACTTC.